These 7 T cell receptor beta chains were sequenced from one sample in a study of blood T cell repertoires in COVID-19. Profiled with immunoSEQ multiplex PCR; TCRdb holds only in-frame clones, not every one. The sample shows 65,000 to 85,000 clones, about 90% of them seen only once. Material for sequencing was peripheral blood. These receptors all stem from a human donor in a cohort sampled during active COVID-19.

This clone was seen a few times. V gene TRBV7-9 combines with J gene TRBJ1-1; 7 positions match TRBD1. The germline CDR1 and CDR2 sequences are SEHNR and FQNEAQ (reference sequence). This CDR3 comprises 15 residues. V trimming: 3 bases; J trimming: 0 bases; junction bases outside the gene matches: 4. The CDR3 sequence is CASSFRTGLNTEAFF. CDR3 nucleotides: TGTGCCAGCAGCTTTAGGACAGGATTGAACACTGAAGCTTTCTTT.

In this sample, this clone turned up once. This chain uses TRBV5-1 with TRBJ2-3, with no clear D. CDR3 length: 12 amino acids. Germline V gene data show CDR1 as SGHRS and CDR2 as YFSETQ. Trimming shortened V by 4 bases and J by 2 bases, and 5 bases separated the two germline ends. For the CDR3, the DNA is TGCGCCAGCAGCGTAAACACAGATACGCAGTATTTT. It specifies CASSVNTDTQYF.

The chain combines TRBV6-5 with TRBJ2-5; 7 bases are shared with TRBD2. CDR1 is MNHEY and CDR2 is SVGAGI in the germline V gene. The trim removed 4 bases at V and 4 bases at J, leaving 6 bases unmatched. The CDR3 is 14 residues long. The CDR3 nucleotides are TGTGCCAGCAGTTTGTCGGGGGGACTAGAGACCCAGTACTTC. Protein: CASSLSGGLETQYF.

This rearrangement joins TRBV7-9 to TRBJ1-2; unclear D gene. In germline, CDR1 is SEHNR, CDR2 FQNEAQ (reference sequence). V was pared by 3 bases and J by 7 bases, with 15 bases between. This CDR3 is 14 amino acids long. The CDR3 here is CASSFDRGRGGYTF. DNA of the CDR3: TGTGCCAGCAGCTTCGACCGGGGTCGGGGTGGCTACACCTTC.

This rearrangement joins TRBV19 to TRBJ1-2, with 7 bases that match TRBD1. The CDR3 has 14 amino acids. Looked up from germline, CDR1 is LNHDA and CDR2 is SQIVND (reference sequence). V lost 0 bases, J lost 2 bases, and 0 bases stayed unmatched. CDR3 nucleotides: TGTGCCAGTAGTATAGAGACAGGGAACTATGGCTACACCTTC. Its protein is CASSIETGNYGYTF.

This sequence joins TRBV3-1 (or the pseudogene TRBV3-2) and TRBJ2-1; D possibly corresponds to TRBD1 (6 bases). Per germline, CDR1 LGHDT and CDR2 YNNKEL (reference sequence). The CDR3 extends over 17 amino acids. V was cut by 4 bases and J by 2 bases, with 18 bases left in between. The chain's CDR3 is CASSPFGDRTPYNEQFF. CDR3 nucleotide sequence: TGTGCCAGCAGCCCCTTCGGAGACAGGACGCCCTACAATGAGCAGTTCTTC.

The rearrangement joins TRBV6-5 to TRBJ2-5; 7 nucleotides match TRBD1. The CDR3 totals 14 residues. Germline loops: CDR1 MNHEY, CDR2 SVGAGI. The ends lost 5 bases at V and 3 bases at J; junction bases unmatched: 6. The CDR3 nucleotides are TGTGCCAGCAGTCGGACAGGCAGCAAAGAGACCCAGTACTTC. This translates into CASSRTGSKETQYF.